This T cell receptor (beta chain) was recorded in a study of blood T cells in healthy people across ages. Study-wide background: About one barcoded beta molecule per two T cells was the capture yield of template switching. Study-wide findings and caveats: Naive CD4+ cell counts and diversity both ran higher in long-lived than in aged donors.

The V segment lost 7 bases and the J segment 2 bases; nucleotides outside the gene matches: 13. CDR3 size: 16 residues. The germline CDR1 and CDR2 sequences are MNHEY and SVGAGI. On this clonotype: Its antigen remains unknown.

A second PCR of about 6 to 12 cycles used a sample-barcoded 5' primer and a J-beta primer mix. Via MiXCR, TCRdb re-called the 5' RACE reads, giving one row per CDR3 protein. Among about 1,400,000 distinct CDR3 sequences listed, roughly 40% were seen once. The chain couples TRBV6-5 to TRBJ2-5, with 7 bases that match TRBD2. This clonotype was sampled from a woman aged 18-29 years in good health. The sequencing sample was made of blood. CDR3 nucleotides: TGTGCCAGCACCCCTCGAGCTAGCGGATGTCAAGAGACCCAGTACTTC. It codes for CASTPRASGCQETQYF.